The 12 T cell receptor beta chains listed next were all sequenced from one sample in a study of PD-L1 blockade in urothelial cancer. As to time point: pretreatment peripheral blood. Here immunoSEQ multiplex PCR was the method, and the copy in TCRdb shows in-frame clones only, minus some. The sample lists 100,000 to 150,000 clones, less than 85% occurring once. Specimen: PBMCs, collected around atezolizumab (anti-PD-L1) treatment. Every receptor here comes from a man in his fifties with urothelial cancer.

CDR3: CAESGRGTDTQYF. The CDR3 DNA is TGTGCAGAGAGCGGGAGGGGCACAGATACGCAGTATTTT. This chain uses TRBV5-4 with TRBJ2-3, with 10 bases matching TRBD2. Germline CDR1 SGHNT, CDR2 YYREEE (reference sequence). The CDR3 is 13 amino acids. Full variable domain (remainder filled in from reference TRBV5-4 and TRBJ2-3): ETGVTQSPTHLIKTRGQQVTLRCSSQSGHNTVSWYQQALGQGPQFIFQYYREEENGRGNFPPRFSGLQFPNYSSELNVNALELDDSALYLCAESGRGTDTQYFGPGTRLTVL.

This chain joins TRBV6-4 and TRBJ1-6; 7 bases are shared with TRBD1. The germline V gene encodes CDR1 MRHNA and CDR2 SNTAGT. This CDR3 is 15 amino acids long. V shed 6 bases and J 6 bases; nucleotides not matched to a gene: 8. In DNA, the CDR3 is TGTGCCAGCAGATACCGGGACAGCCTTAATTCACCCCTCCACTTT. Translating it yields CASRYRDSLNSPLHF.

Many counts were recorded for this clone. V usage is TRBV29-1 and J usage is TRBJ2-1, with 10 bases lining up with TRBD1. The CDR3 is 13 amino acids. Germline trimming cut 6 bases from V and 10 bases from J; bases unmatched to any gene: 9. Germline V gene data show CDR1 as SQVTM and CDR2 as ANQGSEA. The DNA of the CDR3 is TGCAGCGTAGAACCGGGACAGGGGAGAGAGCAGTTCTTC. This translates into CSVEPGQGREQFF.

The gene calls are TRBV5-1 and TRBJ2-1; 7 bases fit TRBD1. The CDR3 runs 16 residues. CDR1 SGHRS and CDR2 YFSETQ come from the germline V gene. Germline trimming cut 0 bases from V and 3 bases from J; bases unmatched to any gene: 6. The chain's CDR3 is CASSLAVGQDYNEQFF. The CDR3 nucleotides are TGCGCCAGCAGCTTGGCCGTAGGACAGGACTACAATGAGCAGTTCTTC. The full variable domain, rest sourced from reference TRBV5-1 and TRBJ2-1, is KAGVTQTPRYLIKTRGQQVTLSCSPISGHRSVSWYQQTPGQGLQFLFEYFSETQRNKGNFPGRFSGRQFSNSRSEMNVSTLELGDSALYLCASSLAVGQDYNEQFFGPGTRLTVL.

The chain carries TRBV30 and TRBJ2-3; TRBD1 might be the D (6 bases). The CDR3 spans 13 residues. V was trimmed by 8 bases and J by 4 bases, leaving 16 bases between them. CDR1 GTSNPN and CDR2 SVGIG come from the germline V gene (reference sequence). The chain's CDR3 is CATSTGLADTQYF. Written as DNA, the CDR3 is TGTGCCACTTCGACAGGATTAGCAGATACGCAGTATTTT.

The V call is TRBV29-1, the J call TRBJ2-7; D gene unclear. Trimming removed 2 bases at V and 1 base at J, with 6 bases between. CDR3 size: 12 residues. Looked up from germline, CDR1 is SQVTM and CDR2 is ANQGSEA. This CDR3 is CSVETESYEQYF. CDR3 DNA sequence: TGCAGCGTTGAAACTGAATCCTACGAGCAGTACTTC.

Here the CDR3 DNA reads TGTGCCAGCAGTTTTCACGGCAGGGCGAGGACTGAAGCTTTCTTT. It codes for CASSFHGRARTEAFF. This chain uses TRBV27 with TRBJ1-1, with D tentatively TRBD1 (5 bases). The germline V gene encodes CDR1 MNHEY and CDR2 SMNVEV (reference sequence). V lost 3 bases to trimming and J lost 5 bases, with 16 bases between them. The CDR3 consists of 15 residues.

CDR3 region: CASSPTVTSGSEQYF. Written as DNA, the CDR3 is TGTGCCAGCAGTCCGACAGTCACTAGCGGGAGCGAGCAGTACTTC. J is TRBJ2-7 and V is TRBV27, with 11 bases aligning to TRBD2. The CDR3 is 15 residues long. Germline CDR1 and CDR2: MNHEY and SMNVEV (reference sequence). J lost 6 bases, V lost 5 bases, and 9 bases had no gene match.

CDR3 protein: CASSRDTNTEAFF. The CDR3, as DNA: TGTGCCAGCAGCCGGGACACCAACACTGAAGCTTTCTTT. The chain combines TRBV6-5 with TRBJ1-1; D is possibly TRBD1 (6 bases). V was pared by 6 bases and J by 2 bases, with 10 bases between. Germline loops: CDR1 MNHEY, CDR2 SVGAGI. This CDR3 region has 13 residues.

V and J are TRBV5-1 and TRBJ2-7, with 11 nucleotides matching TRBD1. The CDR3 contains 14 residues. The germline CDR1 and CDR2 sequences are SGHRS and YFSETQ. The V gene end was trimmed by 4 bases and the J gene end by 5 bases; junction bases not matched to a gene: 5. CDR3 in amino acids: CASSPWTGGHEQYF. The CDR3 coding sequence is TGCGCCAGCAGCCCATGGACAGGGGGCCACGAGCAGTACTTC.

V usage is TRBV6-1 and J usage is TRBJ1-1; D is ambiguous. Per germline, CDR1 MNHNS and CDR2 SASEGT. Trimming took 10 bases from V and 1 from J, leaving 13 bases between them. This CDR3 has 13 amino acids. The DNA of the CDR3 is TGTGCCACTCGGTCGTACGGGAACACTGAAGCTTTCTTT. Translating it yields CATRSYGNTEAFF.

This clone occurred once. V gene TRBV5-1 combines with J gene TRBJ2-5, with no clear D. The CDR3 spans 14 residues. V was clipped by 3 bases and J by 4 bases, with 13 bases between them. Germline V gene data show CDR1 as SGHRS and CDR2 as YFSETQ. The CDR3 region is CASSWINGGETQYF. The CDR3 DNA reads as TGCGCCAGCAGCTGGATTAACGGCGGAGAGACCCAGTACTTC. Full variable domain (remainder filled in from reference TRBV5-1 and TRBJ2-5): KAGVTQTPRYLIKTRGQQVTLSCSPISGHRSVSWYQQTPGQGLQFLFEYFSETQRNKGNFPGRFSGRQFSNSRSEMNVSTLELGDSALYLCASSWINGGETQYFGPGTRLLVL.